This T cell receptor (beta chain) was captured in a study of blood T cell repertoires in COVID-19 (dated by TCRdb to 2019 to 2021). Regarding the study in general: The collaborator samples originated in the United States, Italy and Spain and spanned the acute and convalescent phases of COVID-19. Where available, HLA class I and class II types were taken from metadata supplied by the sample provider and were not determined by assay-based typing. The repertoires were made available in a free public database intended to serve as a resource for research on the immune response to SARS-CoV-2. A de-identified subject ID, COVID-19 status, age in years and sex were almost always included in the sample metadata. The material from the prospective study consisted of cDNA or gDNA derived from T cells, B-cell-depleted T cells, or PBMCs. Deeply sampled blood TCRbeta repertoires from subjects exposed to, actively infected with, or recovered from COVID-19 were included in the dataset. Samples came from the ongoing ImmuneRACE study (first 160 participants) plus 1,254 subjects from 6 global collaborators.

As regards this clone: Its antigen remains undetermined. Per-base qualities were not stored, and no clone one base away is much larger.

Whole blood was collected in K2EDTA tubes by collaborating institutions according to the institutions' own protocols. For TCRbeta analysis, collaborators shipped samples as frozen whole blood, isolated PBMCs, or DNA extracted from either of those sample types. TCRbeta CDR3 regions were amplified from genomic DNA by means of the immunoSEQ Assay, a bias-controlled multiplex PCR. As for the authors' bioinformatics: The number of nucleated cells in each sample was estimated from the amplification of reference gene primers within the assay. To quantify the absolute abundance of each unique TCRbeta CDR3 rearrangement, sequence reads were collapsed and filtered. For each sample, productive Simpson clonality was calculated as the square root of Simpson's diversity index over productive rearrangements. The immuneACCESS repertoire file appears here via TCRdb, limited to in-frame rearrangements. These files lack a portion of the clones; in checked studies, under half of the deficit traces to unresolved V genes, and the cause of the others is not known. V and J calls and clone size are given by that table; D and trimming were obtained from the DNA. This sample has fewer than 35,000 clones in its table, and roughly nine tenths of those were observed once. Roughly 3.5% of the sample is held by the ten biggest clonotypes.

General conclusions and limits of the study: How much clinical and demographic metadata was included differed by source and by participant, and the metadata was provided uncurated.

The sequence came from a man in his 60s with acute or convalescent COVID-19. Specimen: peripheral blood.

The CDR3 protein is CASSPQLSGRSSGANVLTF. The bases read TGTGCCAGCTCACCACAATTAAGCGGGAGGTCCTCTGGGGCCAACGTCCTGACTTTC. The rearranged segments are TRBV18 and TRBJ2-6, with TRBD2 matching 9 junction bases. Inclusive of the bounding cysteine and phenylalanine, the CDR3 is 19 residues long. CDR3 DNA only is kept here, 57 bases in frame from base 1. Sequences KGHSH (CDR1) and LQKENI (CDR2) are obtained from the germline V gene. Trimming takes 1 base off V and 0 bases off J; junction bases not matched to a gene: 7.